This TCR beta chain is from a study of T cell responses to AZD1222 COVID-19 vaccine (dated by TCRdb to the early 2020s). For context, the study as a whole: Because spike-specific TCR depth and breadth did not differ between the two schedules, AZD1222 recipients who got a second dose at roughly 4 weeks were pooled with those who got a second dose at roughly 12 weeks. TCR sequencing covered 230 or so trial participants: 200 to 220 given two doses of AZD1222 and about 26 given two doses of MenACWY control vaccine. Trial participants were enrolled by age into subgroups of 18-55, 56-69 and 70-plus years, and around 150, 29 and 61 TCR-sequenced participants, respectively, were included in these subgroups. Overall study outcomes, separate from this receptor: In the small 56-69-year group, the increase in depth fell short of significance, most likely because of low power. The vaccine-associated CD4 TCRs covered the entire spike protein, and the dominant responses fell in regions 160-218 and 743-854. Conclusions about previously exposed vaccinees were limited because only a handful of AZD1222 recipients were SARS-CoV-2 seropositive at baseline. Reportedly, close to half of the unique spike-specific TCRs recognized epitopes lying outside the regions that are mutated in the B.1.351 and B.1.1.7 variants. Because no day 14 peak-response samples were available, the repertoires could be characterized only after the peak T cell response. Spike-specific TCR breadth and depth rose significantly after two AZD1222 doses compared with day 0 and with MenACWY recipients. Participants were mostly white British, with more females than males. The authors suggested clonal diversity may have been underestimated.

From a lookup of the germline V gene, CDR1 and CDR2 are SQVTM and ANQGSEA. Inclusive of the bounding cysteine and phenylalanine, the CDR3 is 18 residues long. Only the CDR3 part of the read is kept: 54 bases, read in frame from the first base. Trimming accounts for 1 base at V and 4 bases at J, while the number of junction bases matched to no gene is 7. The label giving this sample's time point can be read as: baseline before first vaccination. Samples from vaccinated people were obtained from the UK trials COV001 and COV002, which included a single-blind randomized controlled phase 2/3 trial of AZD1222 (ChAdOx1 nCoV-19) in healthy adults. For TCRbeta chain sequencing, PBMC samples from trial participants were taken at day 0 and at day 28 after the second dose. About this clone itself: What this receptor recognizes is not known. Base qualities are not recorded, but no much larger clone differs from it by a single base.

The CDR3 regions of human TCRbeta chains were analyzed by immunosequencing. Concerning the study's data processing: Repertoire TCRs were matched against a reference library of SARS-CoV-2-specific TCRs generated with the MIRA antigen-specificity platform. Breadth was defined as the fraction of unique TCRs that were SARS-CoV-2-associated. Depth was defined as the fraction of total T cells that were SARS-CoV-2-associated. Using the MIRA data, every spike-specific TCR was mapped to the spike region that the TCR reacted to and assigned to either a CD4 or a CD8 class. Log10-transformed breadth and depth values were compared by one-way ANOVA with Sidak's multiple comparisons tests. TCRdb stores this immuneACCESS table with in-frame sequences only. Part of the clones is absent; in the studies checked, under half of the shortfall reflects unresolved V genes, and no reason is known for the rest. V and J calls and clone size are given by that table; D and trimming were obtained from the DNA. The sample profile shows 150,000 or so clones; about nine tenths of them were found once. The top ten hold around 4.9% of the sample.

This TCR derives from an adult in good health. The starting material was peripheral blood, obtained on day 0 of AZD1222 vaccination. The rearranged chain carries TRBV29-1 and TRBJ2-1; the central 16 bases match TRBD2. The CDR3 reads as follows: CSVEAPGTSGRDYNEQFF. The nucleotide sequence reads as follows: TGCAGCGTTGAAGCACCCGGGACTAGCGGGAGGGATTACAATGAGCAGTTCTTC.